Sequencing of this TCR beta chain was carried out in a study of post-analysis software for immune sequencing data. This CDR3 is built from 17 residues. V was trimmed by 3 bases and J by 7 bases, leaving 20 bases between them. The V gene's germline CDR1 is SGHDT and CDR2 YYEEEE. TCR beta cDNA libraries included unique molecular identifiers. One entry per CDR3 protein results from TCRdb running MiXCR on the PCR reads. Of a few hundred thousand distinct CDR3 sequences listed, 35% to 40% are singletons. To note about this clonotype: The antigen remains undetermined.

Whole-study results and caveats: Relative to controls, patients had five TRBV segments at higher frequency, with TRBV5-6, TRBV5-1 and TRBV20-1 among these.

V and J are TRBV5-6 and TRBJ1-6; D may be TRBD1 (5 bases). The clonotype originates from a girl aged 5 to 17 with multiple sclerosis. Sequencing was carried out using blood. CDR3 region: CASSYASSGALNSPLHF. The DNA for the CDR3 is TGTGCCAGCAGCTATGCAAGTTCCGGGGCATTAAATTCACCCCTCCACTTT.